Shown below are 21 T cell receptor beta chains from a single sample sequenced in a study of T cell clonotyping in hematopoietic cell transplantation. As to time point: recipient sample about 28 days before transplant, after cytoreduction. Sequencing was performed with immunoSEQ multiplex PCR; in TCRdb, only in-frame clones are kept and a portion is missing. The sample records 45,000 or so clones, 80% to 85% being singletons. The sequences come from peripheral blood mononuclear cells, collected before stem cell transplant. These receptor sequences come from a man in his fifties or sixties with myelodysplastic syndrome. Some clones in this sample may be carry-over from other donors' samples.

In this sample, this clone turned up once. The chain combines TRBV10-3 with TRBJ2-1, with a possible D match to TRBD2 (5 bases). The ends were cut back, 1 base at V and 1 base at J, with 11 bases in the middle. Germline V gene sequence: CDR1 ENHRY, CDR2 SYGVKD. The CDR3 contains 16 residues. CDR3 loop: CAISEWVALSYNEQFF. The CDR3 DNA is TGTGCCATCAGTGAGTGGGTAGCGCTATCCTACAATGAGCAGTTCTTC.

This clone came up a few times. The CDR3 DNA is TGTGCCTGGACTGGGGACGGGAACACCGGGGAGCTGTTTTTT. This encodes CAWTGDGNTGELFF. The rearrangement uses TRBV30 and TRBJ2-2, with D perhaps TRBD1 or TRBD2 (5 bases each). Germline V CDR1 and CDR2: GTSNPN, SVGIG (reference sequence). V was pared by 4 bases and J by 1 base, with 10 bases between. The CDR3 covers 14 residues.

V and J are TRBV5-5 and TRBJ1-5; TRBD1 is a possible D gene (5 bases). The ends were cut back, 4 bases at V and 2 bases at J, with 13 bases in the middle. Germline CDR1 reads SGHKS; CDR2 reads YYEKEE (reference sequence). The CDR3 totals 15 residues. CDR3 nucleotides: TGTGCCAGCAGCGGCCAGGGAAGCGGCAATCAGCCCCAGCATTTT. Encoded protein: CASSGQGSGNQPQHF.

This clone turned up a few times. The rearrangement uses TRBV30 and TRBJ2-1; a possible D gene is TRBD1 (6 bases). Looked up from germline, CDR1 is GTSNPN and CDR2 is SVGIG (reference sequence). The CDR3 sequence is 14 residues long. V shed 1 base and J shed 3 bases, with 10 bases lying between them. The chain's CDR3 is CAWSALQGYNEQFF. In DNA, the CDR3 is TGTGCCTGGAGTGCGCTACAGGGCTACAATGAGCAGTTCTTC.

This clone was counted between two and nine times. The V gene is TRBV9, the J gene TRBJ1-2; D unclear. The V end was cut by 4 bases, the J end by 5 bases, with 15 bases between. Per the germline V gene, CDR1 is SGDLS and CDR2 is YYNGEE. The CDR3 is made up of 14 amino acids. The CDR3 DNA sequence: TGTGCCAGCAGCCCCCCTAGGGTGGGGTATGGCTACACCTTC. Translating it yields CASSPPRVGYGYTF.

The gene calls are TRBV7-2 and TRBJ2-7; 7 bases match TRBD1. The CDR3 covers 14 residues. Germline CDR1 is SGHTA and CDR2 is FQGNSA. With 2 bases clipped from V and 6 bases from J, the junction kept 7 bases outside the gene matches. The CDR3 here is CASSLSGQDAEQYF. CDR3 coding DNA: TGTGCCAGCAGCTTATCCGGACAGGACGCCGAGCAGTACTTC.

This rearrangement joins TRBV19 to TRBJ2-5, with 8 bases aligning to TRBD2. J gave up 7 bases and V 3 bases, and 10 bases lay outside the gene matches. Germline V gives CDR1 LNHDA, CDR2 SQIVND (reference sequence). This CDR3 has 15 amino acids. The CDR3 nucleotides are TGTGCCAGTAGTATCGGCGGGGGGAGGGGTGCGACCCAGTACTTC. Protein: CASSIGGGRGATQYF.

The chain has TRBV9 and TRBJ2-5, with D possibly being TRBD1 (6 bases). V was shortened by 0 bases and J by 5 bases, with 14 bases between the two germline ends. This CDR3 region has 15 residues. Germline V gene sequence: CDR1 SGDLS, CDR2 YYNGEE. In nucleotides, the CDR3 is TGTGCCAGCAGCGTAGTAGGGGGTGGCTTGGAGACCCAGTACTTC. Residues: CASSVVGGGLETQYF. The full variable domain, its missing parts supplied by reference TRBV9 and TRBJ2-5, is DSGVTQTPKHLITATGQRVTLRCSPRSGDLSVYWYQQSLDQGLQFLIQYYNGEERAKGNILERFSAQQFPDLHSELNLSSLELGDSALYFCASSVVGGGLETQYFGPGTRLLVL.

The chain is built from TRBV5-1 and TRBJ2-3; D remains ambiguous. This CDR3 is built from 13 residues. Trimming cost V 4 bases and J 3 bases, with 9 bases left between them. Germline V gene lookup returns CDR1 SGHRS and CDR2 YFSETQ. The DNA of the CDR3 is TGCGCCAGCAGCCCGCAGGTTACAGATACGCAGTATTTT. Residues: CASSPQVTDTQYF.

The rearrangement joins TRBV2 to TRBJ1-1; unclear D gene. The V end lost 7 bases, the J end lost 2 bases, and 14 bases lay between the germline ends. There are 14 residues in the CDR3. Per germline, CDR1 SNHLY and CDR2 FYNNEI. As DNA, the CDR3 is TGTGCCAGCACGAGGGAGGCAGATAACACTGAAGCTTTCTTT. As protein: CASTREADNTEAFF.

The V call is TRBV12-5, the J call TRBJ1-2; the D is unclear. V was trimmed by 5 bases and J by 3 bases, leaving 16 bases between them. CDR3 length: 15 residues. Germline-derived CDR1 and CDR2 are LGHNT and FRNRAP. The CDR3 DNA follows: TGTGCTAGTGGTACCACGCGGCTTAGCGACTATGGCTACACCTTC. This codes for CASGTTRLSDYGYTF.

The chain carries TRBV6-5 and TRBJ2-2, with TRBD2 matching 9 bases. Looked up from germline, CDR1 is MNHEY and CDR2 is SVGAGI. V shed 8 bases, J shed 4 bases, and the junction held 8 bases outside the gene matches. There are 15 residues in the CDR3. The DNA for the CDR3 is TGTGCCAGCGGGGCTAGCGGGGCCGGCACCGGGGAGCTGTTTTTT. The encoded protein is CASGASGAGTGELFF.

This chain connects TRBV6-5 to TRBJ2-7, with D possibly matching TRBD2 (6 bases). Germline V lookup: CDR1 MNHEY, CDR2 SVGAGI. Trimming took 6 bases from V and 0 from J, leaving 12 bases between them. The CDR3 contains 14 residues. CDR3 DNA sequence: TGTGCCAGCAGCCGCGGGGAGTACTCCTACGAGCAGTACTTC. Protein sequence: CASSRGEYSYEQYF.

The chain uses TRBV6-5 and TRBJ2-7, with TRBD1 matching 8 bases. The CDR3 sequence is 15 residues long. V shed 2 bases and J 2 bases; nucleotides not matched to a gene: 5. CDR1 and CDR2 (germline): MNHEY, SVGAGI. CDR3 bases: TGTGCCAGCAGTTACAAGGCAGGGGGCCCCTACGAGCAGTACTTC. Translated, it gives CASSYKAGGPYEQYF.

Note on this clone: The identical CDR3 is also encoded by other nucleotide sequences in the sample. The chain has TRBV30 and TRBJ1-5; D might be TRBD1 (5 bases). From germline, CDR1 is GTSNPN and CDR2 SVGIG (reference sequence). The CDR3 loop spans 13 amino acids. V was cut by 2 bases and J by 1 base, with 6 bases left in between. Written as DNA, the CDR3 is TGTGCCTGGAGTAGGGACAGCAATCAGCCCCAGCATTTT. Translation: CAWSRDSNQPQHF.

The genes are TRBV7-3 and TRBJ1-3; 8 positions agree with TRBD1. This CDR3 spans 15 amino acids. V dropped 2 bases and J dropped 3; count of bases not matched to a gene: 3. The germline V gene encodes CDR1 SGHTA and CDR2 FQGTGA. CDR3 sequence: CASSLAGGGGNTIYF. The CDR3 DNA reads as TGTGCCAGCAGCTTAGCAGGGGGCGGTGGAAACACCATATATTTT.

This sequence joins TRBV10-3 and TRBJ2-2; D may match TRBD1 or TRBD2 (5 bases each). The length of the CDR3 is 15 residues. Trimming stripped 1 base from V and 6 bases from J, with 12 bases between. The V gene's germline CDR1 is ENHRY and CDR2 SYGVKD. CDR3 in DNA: TGTGCCATCAGTGAGTGGGGACCCCTATCCGGGGAGCTGTTTTTT. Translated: CAISEWGPLSGELFF.

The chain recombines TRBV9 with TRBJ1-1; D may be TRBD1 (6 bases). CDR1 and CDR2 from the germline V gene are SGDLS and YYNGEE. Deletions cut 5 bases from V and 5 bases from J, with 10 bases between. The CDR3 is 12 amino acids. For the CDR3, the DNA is TGTGCCAGCAGAGGCCAGGGGACTGAAGCTTTCTTT. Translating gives CASRGQGTEAFF.

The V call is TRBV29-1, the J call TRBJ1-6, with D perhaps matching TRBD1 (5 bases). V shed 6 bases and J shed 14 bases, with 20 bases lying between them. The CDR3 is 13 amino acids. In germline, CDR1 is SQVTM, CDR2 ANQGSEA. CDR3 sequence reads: CSVGPSRTGALHF. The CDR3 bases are TGCAGCGTGGGGCCCAGTCGGACCGGGGCCCTCCACTTT.

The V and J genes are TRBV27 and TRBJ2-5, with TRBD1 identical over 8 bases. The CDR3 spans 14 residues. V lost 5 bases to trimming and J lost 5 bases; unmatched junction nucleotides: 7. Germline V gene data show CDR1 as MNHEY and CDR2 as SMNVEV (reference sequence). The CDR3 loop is CASSTLTGVETQYF. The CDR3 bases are TGTGCCAGCAGTACCTTGACAGGGGTTGAGACCCAGTACTTC.

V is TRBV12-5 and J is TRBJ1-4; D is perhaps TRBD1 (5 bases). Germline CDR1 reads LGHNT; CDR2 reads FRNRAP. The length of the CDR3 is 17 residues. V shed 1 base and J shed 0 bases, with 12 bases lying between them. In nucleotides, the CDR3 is TGTGCTAGTGGTTTGGCCCGACAGAGTACAACTAATGAAAAACTGTTTTTT. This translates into CASGLARQSTTNEKLFF. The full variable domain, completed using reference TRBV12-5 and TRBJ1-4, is DARVTQTPRHKVTEMGQEVTMRCQPILGHNTVFWYRQTMMQGLELLAYFRNRAPLDDSGMPKDRFSAEMPDATLATLKIQPSEPRDSAVYFCASGLARQSTTNEKLFFGSGTQLSVL.